This TCR beta chain was found in a study of blood T cell repertoires in COVID-19. Across the whole study: PBMCs, B-cell-depleted T cells, or T cells were the source of the cDNA or gDNA that made up the material.

Data came from immunoSEQ multiplex PCR; TCRdb stores just in-frame clones and leaves some out. The sample yields 110,000 to 150,000 clones, over 75% seen once. The CDR3 runs 17 residues. Germline lookup yields CDR1 SEHNR and CDR2 FQNEAQ (reference sequence). Unmatched junction bases numbered 10, after V lost 3 bases and J lost 3 bases. This chain joins TRBV7-9 and TRBJ2-7, with 11 bases aligning to TRBD1. Sequencing was carried out using peripheral blood. This clonotype was sampled from a man aged 65-85 years with acute or convalescent COVID-19. The CDR3 region is CASSFTPPDRGLYEQYF. CDR3 sequence (DNA): TGTGCCAGCAGCTTCACCCCTCCGGACAGGGGGCTCTACGAGCAGTACTTC.